Listed below are T cell receptor beta chains from one sample, sequenced in a study of blood T cell repertoires in COVID-19. Generated by immunoSEQ multiplex PCR, the TCRdb table keeps only in-frame clones and is missing some. The sample carries about 280,000 clones, roughly 86% recorded once. Input material: peripheral blood. Source of these receptors: a man aged 35 to 55 with active or convalescent COVID-19. Both conserved end residues are part of each CDR3. A D gene is named only where the DNA matches it firmly. The listing skips clone size in some rows; elsewhere it reads once, few, many or a size class.

>once|TRBJ2-7|15|TRBD1|TRBV10-3
TGTGCCACAAGCTTTCCGGGACAGGGGCCGTATGGGCAGTACTTC
CATSFPGQGPYGQYF
>-|TRBJ1-4|15|-|TRBV6-1
TGTGCCAGCAGTTCGGACAGACTAAGTTATGAAAAACTGTTTTTT
CASSSDRLSYEKLFF
>-|TRBJ1-2|16|-|TRBV15
TGTGCCACCAGCAGCGAGGTTTGGAGCGCTAACTATGGCTACACCTTC
CATSSEVWSANYGYTF
>-|TRBJ2-5|20|-|TRBV27
TGTGCCAGCAGTAAGCTCAGGGGGGCGGGACTAGATAACTTACAAGAGACCCAGTACTTC
CASSKLRGAGLDNLQETQYF
>-|TRBJ2-3|15|-|TRBV7-9
TGTGCCAGCAGCTTAGGAGGCCTCGACACAGATACGCAGTATTTT
CASSLGGLDTDTQYF
>-|TRBJ1-5|13|-|TRBV15
TGTGCCACCAGTCGGGGGACCAATCAGCCCCAGCATTTT
CATSRGTNQPQHF
>-|TRBJ2-1|14|-|TRBV5-1
TGCGCCAGCAGCGGTGGGGCTGCATACAATGAGCAGTTCTTC
CASSGGAAYNEQFF
>-|TRBJ1-2|12|-|TRBV28
TGTGCCAGCAGTTTGTACAGGCTGGGCTACACCTTC
CASSLYRLGYTF
>-|TRBJ1-2|15|TRBD1|TRBV2
TGTGCCAGCAGTCCGCAACAGGGGGCTAGGTATGGCTACACCTTC
CASSPQQGARYGYTF
>-|TRBJ2-7|13|TRBD1|TRBV27
TGTGCCAGCAGCCGGGACAGTACCTACGAGCAGTACTTC
CASSRDSTYEQYF
>-|TRBJ1-2|14|-|TRBV7-9
TGTGCCAGCAGCGAGCGCCGGGATCCCTATGGCTACACCTTC
CASSERRDPYGYTF
>-|TRBJ2-7|14|TRBD1|TRBV18
TGTGCCAGCTCACCAAGTCGACAGGGGTACGAGCAGTACTTC
CASSPSRQGYEQYF
>-|TRBJ2-2|15|TRBD1|TRBV28
TGTGCCAGCAGTATCGACAGGGCGAACACCGGGGAGCTGTTTTTT
CASSIDRANTGELFF
>-|TRBJ2-7|14|TRBD2|TRBV5-1
TGCGCCAGCAGCTGGTTAGCGGGTGGTAGGGAGCAGTACTTC
CASSWLAGGREQYF
>-|TRBJ1-2|17|TRBD1|TRBV7-9
TGTGCCAGCAGCTTAGAACCGGGACAGGGCGGTCTCTATGGCTACACCTTC
CASSLEPGQGGLYGYTF
>-|TRBJ2-5|14|-|TRBV5-4
TGTGCCAGCAGCTTGGCGGGGGTGCAAGAGACCCAGTACTTC
CASSLAGVQETQYF
>-|TRBJ2-1|15|TRBD2|TRBV7-3
TGTGCCAGCAGCTCGACTAGCGGGGGGGCCAATGAGCAGTTCTTC
CASSSTSGGANEQFF
>-|TRBJ1-2|14|TRBD1|TRBV19
TGTGCCAGTAGGCAGACAGGGGGGCTTAGTGGCTACACCTTC
CASRQTGGLSGYTF
>-|TRBJ2-5|13|-|TRBV18
TGTGCCAGCACACCCGGGGAACCAGGGACCCAGTACTTC
CASTPGEPGTQYF
>-|TRBJ2-3|13|-|TRBV4-1
TGCGCCAGCAGCCAACCAGAAACAGATACGCAGTATTTT
CASSQPETDTQYF
>-|TRBJ2-7|16|TRBD2|TRBV4-1
TGCGCCAGCAGCCAGGGGGGGAGCGAAGGGATTTACGAGCAGTACTTC
CASSQGGSEGIYEQYF
>-|TRBJ2-1|15|TRBD2|TRBV2
TGTGCCAGCAGGAGGGGCGGGAGCTCCTACAATGAGCAGTTCTTC
CASRRGGSSYNEQFF
>-|TRBJ1-2|15|-|TRBV5-6
TGTGCCAGCAGCTTGGCCGACGGGAACAACTATGGCTACACCTTC
CASSLADGNNYGYTF
>few|TRBJ1-5|14|-|TRBV2
TGTGCCAGCAGTGTGTTGGGGGCAAATCAGCCCCAGCATTTT
CASSVLGANQPQHF
>-|TRBJ2-7|11|TRBD2|TRBV2
TGTGCCTCCCGACTAGCTGTTGAGCAGTACTTC
CASRLAVEQYF
>-|TRBJ2-1|15|-|TRBV7-6
TGTGCCAGCAGCTTATGGGCAGGTTCCTACAATGAGCAGTTCTTC
CASSLWAGSYNEQFF
>-|TRBJ1-4|13|-|TRBV12-3/TRBV12-4
TGTGCCAGCTCCCGAGGAGGTTTTGGAAAACTGTTTTTT
CASSRGGFGKLFF
>-|TRBJ2-2|17|-|TRBV5-5
TGTGCCAGCCGTAATAGGGGGGGCCCCTTCAACACCGGGGAGCTGTTTTTT
CASRNRGGPFNTGELFF
>-|TRBJ2-5|13|-|TRBV6-5
TGTGCCACCCAGGCGGGTACTCAAGAGACCCAGTACTTC
CATQAGTQETQYF
>-|TRBJ2-5|18|TRBD2|TRBV4-2
TGTGCCAGCAGCCAAGGAGCGGGGGGGCCAAGGGGCTATGAGACCCAGTACTTC
CASSQGAGGPRGYETQYF
>once|TRBJ1-5|14|TRBD1|TRBV24-1
TGTGCCTCGTCCGGGACAGGAATAAATCAGCCCCAGCATTTT
CASSGTGINQPQHF